Sequencing of this T cell receptor beta chain was carried out in a study of T cells expressing NK-cell markers. TCRdb reprocessed the 5' RACE reads, with one entry per CDR3 protein and no DNA. In all, the sample yields 350,000 to 400,000 distinct CDR3 sequences. Germline CDR1 is SGHRS and CDR2 is YFSETQ. The CDR3 spans 13 residues. The sample was blood T cells: a sorted CD56 or NKG2C T cell subset, CD4+ or CD8+ T cells, or bulk PBMC T cells (not recorded which). The gene calls are TRBV5-1 and TRBJ1-1. This receptor was identified in a woman aged 50 to 65 in good health. CDR3 region: CASSLGGPTEAFF.